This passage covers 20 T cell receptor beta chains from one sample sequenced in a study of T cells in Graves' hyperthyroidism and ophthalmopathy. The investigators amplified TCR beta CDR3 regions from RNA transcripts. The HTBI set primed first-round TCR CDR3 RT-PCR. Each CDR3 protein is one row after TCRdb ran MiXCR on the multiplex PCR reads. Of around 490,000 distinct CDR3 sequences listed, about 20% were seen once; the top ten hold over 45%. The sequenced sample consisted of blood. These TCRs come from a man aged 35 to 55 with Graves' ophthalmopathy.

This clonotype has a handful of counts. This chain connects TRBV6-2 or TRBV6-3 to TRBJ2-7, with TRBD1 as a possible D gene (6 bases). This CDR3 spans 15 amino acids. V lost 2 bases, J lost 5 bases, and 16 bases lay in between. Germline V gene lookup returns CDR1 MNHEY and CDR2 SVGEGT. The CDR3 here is CASSYPDRAGDEQYF. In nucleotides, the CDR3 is TGTGCCAGCAGTTACCCTGACCGGGCAGGGGACGAGCAGTACTTC.

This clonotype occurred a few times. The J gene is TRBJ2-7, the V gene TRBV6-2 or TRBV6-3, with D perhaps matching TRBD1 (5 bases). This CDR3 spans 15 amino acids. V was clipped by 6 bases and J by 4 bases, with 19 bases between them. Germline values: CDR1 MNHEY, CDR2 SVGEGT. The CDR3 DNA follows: TGTGCCAGCAGCCCCGGTTCAGGGTCTTCGTACGAGCAGTACTTC. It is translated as CASSPGSGSSYEQYF.

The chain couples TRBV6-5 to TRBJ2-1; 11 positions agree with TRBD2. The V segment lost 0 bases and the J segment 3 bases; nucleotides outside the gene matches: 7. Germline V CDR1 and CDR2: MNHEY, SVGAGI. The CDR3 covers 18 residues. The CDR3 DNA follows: TGTGCCAGCAGTTACTCCACTAGCGGGAGCTCCCTCTACAATGAGCAGTTCTTC. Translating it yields CASSYSTSGSSLYNEQFF.

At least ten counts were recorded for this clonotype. As DNA, the CDR3 is TGTGCCTGGAGTGTTCCCGTTTCAACTAATGAAAAACTGTTTTTT. Its protein is CAWSVPVSTNEKLFF. V usage is TRBV30 and J usage is TRBJ1-4, with unresolved D. The CDR3 covers 15 residues. Germline CDR1 is GTSNPN and CDR2 is SVGIG (reference sequence). Trimming pared 0 bases from V and 0 bases from J, leaving 8 bases between.

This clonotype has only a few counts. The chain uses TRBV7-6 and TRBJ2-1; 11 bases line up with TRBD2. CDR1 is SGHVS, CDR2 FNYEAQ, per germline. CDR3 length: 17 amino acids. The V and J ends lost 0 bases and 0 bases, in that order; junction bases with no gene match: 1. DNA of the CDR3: TGTGCCAGCAGCTTAGCTAGCGGGGGGGCCTCCTACAATGAGCAGTTCTTC. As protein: CASSLASGGASYNEQFF.

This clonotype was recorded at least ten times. The CDR3 region is CASTPTPPSSYNEQFF. In DNA form, the CDR3 reads TGTGCCAGCACCCCGACCCCCCCGAGCTCCTACAATGAGCAGTTCTTC. The rearrangement joins TRBV12-3 or TRBV12-4 to TRBJ2-1; D gene uncertain. V lost 7 bases and J 0 bases, leaving 16 bases between the germline ends. This CDR3 has 16 residues.

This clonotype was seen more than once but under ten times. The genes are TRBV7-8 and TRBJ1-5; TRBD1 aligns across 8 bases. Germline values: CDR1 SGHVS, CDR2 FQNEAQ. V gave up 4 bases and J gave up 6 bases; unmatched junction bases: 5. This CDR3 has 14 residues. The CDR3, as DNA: TGTGCCAGCAGCTCCGACAGGGGAATTCAGCCCCAGCATTTT. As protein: CASSSDRGIQPQHF.

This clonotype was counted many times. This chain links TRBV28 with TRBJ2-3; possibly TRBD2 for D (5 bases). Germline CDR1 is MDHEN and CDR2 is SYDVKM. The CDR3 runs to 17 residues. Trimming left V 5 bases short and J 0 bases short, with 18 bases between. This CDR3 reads CASSLDVLAASTDTQYF. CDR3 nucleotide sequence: TGTGCCAGCAGTCTAGATGTCCTAGCCGCTAGCACAGATACGCAGTATTTT.

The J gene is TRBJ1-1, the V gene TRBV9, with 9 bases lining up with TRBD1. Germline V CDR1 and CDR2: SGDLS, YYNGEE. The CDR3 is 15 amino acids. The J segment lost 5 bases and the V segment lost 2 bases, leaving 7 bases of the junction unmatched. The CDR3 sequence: CASSVVGQGGTEAFF. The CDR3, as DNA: TGTGCCAGCAGCGTGGTGGGACAGGGCGGGACTGAAGCTTTCTTT.

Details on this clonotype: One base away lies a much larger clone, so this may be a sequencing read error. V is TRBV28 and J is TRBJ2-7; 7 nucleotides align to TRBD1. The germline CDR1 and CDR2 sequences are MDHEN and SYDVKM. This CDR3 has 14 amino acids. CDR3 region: CVSRIGTDLYEQYF. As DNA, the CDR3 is TGTGTCAGCAGGATCGGGACAGACCTCTACGAGCAGTACTTC.

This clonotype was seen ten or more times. The CDR3 DNA follows: TGCGCCAGCAGCTTGGCAGTCGGTCGTCCCCAAGAGACCCAGTACTTC. Translation gives CASSLAVGRPQETQYF. This chain uses TRBV5-1 with TRBJ2-5; no firm D call. The V and J ends lost 0 bases and 1 base respectively, with 13 bases between them. This CDR3 is 16 amino acids long. CDR1 is SGHRS, CDR2 YFSETQ, per germline.

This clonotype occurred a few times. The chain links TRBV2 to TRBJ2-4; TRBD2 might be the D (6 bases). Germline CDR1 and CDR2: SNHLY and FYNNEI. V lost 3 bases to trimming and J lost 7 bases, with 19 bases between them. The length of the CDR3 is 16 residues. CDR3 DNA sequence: TGTGCCAGCAGTGACAGGGAGGTCGGAGGAGGTAACATTCAGTACTTC. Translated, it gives CASSDREVGGGNIQYF.

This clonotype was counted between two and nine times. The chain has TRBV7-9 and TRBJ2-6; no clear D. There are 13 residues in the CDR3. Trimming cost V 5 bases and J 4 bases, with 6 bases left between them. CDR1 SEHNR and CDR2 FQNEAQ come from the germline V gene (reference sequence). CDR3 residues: CASSNEGANVLTF. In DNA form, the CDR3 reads TGTGCCAGCAGCAACGAGGGGGCCAACGTCCTGACTTTC.

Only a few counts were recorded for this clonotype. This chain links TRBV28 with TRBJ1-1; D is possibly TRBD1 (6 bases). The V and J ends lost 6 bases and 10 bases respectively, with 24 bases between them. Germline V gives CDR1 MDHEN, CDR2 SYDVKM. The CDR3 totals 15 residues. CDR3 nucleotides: TGTGCCAGCAGGACTTACGGGGGCGGCAGGGTGGGAGCTTTCTTT. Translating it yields CASRTYGGGRVGAFF.

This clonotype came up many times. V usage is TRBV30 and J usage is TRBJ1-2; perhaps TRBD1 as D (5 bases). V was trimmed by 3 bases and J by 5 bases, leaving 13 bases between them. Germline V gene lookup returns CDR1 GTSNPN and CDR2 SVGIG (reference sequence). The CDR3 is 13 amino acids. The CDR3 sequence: CAWRMGPEYGYTF. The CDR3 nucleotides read TGTGCCTGGAGAATGGGACCCGAGTATGGCTACACCTTC.

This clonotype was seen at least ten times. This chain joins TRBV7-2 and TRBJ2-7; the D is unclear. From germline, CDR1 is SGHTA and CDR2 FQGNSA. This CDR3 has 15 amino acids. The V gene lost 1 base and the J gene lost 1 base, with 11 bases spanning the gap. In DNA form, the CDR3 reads TGTGCCAGCAGCTTAGGCGGTAGCAGGTCCTACGAGCAGTACTTC. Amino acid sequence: CASSLGGSRSYEQYF. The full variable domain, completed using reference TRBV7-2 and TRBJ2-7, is GAGVSQSPSNKVTEKGKDVELRCDPISGHTALYWYRQSLGQGLEFLIYFQGNSAPDKSGLPSDRFSAERTGGSVSTLTIQRTQQEDSAVYLCASSLGGSRSYEQYFGPGTRLTVT.

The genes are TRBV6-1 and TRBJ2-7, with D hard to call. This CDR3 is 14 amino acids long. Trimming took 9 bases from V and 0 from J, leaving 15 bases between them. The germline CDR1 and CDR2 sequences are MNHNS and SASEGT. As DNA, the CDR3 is TGTGCCAGTGCTTCGTGGGGATCCTCCTACGAGCAGTACTTC. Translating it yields CASASWGSSYEQYF.

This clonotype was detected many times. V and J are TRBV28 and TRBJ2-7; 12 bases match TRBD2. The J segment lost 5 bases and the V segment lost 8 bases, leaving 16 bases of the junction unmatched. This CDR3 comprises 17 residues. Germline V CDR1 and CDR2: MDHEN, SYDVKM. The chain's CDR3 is CASQGAHTSGRIHEQYF. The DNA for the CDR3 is TGTGCCAGCCAAGGCGCTCATACTAGCGGGAGGATCCACGAGCAGTACTTC. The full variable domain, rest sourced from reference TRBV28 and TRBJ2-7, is DVKVTQSSRYLVKRTGEKVFLECVQDMDHENMFWYRQDPGLGLRLIYFSYDVKMKEKGDIPEGYSVSREKKERFSLILESASTNQTSMYLCASQGAHTSGRIHEQYFGPGTRLTVT.

The CDR3 loop reads CAISRDRGFSGANVLTF. The CDR3 bases are TGTGCCATCAGCCGGGACAGGGGTTTCTCTGGGGCCAACGTCCTGACTTTC. This sequence joins TRBV10-3 and TRBJ2-6; 10 nucleotides line up with TRBD1. This CDR3 has 17 amino acids. The germline V gene encodes CDR1 ENHRY and CDR2 SYGVKD. J lost 0 bases, V lost 6 bases, and 5 bases had no gene match.

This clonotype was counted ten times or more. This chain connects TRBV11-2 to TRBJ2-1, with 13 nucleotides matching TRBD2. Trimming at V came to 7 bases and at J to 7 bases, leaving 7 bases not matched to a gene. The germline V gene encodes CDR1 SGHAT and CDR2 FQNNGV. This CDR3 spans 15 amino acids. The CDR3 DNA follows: TGTGCCAGCACCGAGGGACTAGCGGGGAAAAATGAGCAGTTCTTC. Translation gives CASTEGLAGKNEQFF.